The next 19 T cell receptor beta chains were all read from a single sample in a study of cytomegalovirus exposure and HLA in healthy donors. The PCR had 60 Vbeta and 13 Jbeta primers. Assay used: immunoSEQ multiplex PCR; TCRdb lists only in-frame clones, some missing. The sample's table shows under 250,000 clones. Sequencing was carried out using PBMCs. Receptor source: a girl aged 2 to 10 in good health and CMV-seropositive.

The chain is built from TRBV7-3 and TRBJ2-1, with D uncertain. V lost 5 bases to trimming and J lost 0 bases, with 11 bases between them. From germline, CDR1 is SGHTA and CDR2 FQGTGA. The length of the CDR3 is 15 residues. The CDR3 DNA follows: TGTGCCAGCAGCATCTTAGTAAGCTCCTACAATGAGCAGTTCTTC. Translated, it gives CASSILVSSYNEQFF.

The chain joins TRBV5-1 to TRBJ2-3; TRBD2 agrees at 11 bases. The CDR3 sequence is 16 residues long. Germline V gives CDR1 SGHRS, CDR2 YFSETQ. Unmatched junction bases numbered 4, after V lost 4 bases and J lost 0 bases. CDR3 nucleotides: TGCGCCAGCAGCCGCCGGACTAGCGGGAGCACAGATACGCAGTATTTT. Protein product: CASSRRTSGSTDTQYF.

The J gene is TRBJ1-2, the V gene TRBV2; the D is unclear. The length of the CDR3 is 18 residues. V lost 9 bases and J lost 2, with 28 bases in between. CDR1 and CDR2 from the germline V gene are SNHLY and FYNNEI. The CDR3 spells CARPPIRGRRTDNYGYTF. DNA of the CDR3: TGTGCCAGACCCCCAATTCGTGGCAGGAGGACGGACAACTATGGCTACACCTTC.

V and J are TRBV5-1 and TRBJ2-1; D remains ambiguous. Germline V gene data show CDR1 as SGHRS and CDR2 as YFSETQ. V dropped 5 bases and J dropped 9 bases, with 15 bases sitting between them. The CDR3 runs to 13 residues. The CDR3 DNA sequence: TGCGCCAGCAGTCCGCTGTCGGGTAGTGAGCAGTTCTTC. The encoded protein is CASSPLSGSEQFF.

The chain uses TRBV28 and TRBJ2-7, with 8 bases that match TRBD2. The CDR3 is 14 amino acids. Trimming cost V 8 bases and J 6 bases; bases outside gene matches: 12. The germline V gene encodes CDR1 MDHEN and CDR2 SYDVKM. CDR3 bases: TGTGCCAGCCTAACTAGCGGCAGTCGGGGCGAGCAGTACTTC. Protein sequence: CASLTSGSRGEQYF.

The chain is built from TRBV5-4 and TRBJ2-5; 8 bases line up with TRBD2. The germline V gene has CDR1 SGHNT and CDR2 YYREEE (reference sequence). This CDR3 has 15 amino acids. Trimming removed 0 bases from V and 2 bases from J; junction bases left unmatched: 3. CDR3 residues: CASSLAGGPQETQYF. CDR3 bases: TGTGCCAGCAGCTTGGCGGGAGGGCCACAAGAGACCCAGTACTTC.

CDR3 residues: CASTIGTLSNQPQHF. As DNA, the CDR3 is TGTGCCAGCACCATAGGGACTCTGAGCAATCAGCCCCAGCATTTT. The chain is built from TRBV28 and TRBJ1-5; TRBD1 might be the D (5 bases). The CDR3 length is 15 residues. Germline assignment: CDR1 MDHEN and CDR2 SYDVKM. V was trimmed by 7 bases and J by 1 base, leaving 14 bases between them.

The chain employs TRBV19 and TRBJ1-2; D unclear. V lost 4 bases and J lost 8, with 17 bases in between. This CDR3 is 14 amino acids long. CDR1 and CDR2 (germline): LNHDA, SQIVND (reference sequence). CDR3 in DNA: TGTGCCAGTAGTACCCGTGGAGGGCGGAGGGGCTACACCTTC. The encoded protein is CASSTRGGRRGYTF.

DNA of the CDR3: TGTGCCAGCAGCTCCGAATACAGGACTAGACAGAGGGAGACCCAGTACTTC. Translated: CASSSEYRTRQRETQYF. J is TRBJ2-5 and V is TRBV7-9, with TRBD2 matching over 7 bases. Germline V gene lookup returns CDR1 SEHNR and CDR2 FQNEAQ (reference sequence). The CDR3 runs to 17 residues. With 4 bases clipped from V and 5 bases from J, the junction kept 16 bases outside the gene matches.

The genes are TRBV9 and TRBJ2-7, with TRBD2 matching 13 bases. The V gene end was trimmed by 0 bases and the J gene end by 7 bases; junction bases not matched to a gene: 7. Germline assignment: CDR1 SGDLS and CDR2 YYNGEE. The CDR3 spans 16 residues. The CDR3 is CASSVELLAGGPEQYF. CDR3 nucleotide sequence: TGTGCCAGCAGCGTAGAACTACTAGCGGGAGGGCCGGAGCAGTACTTC.

V is TRBV19 and J is TRBJ2-1; TRBD2 matches at 9 bases. The CDR3 length is 16 residues. CDR1 LNHDA and CDR2 SQIVND come from the germline V gene (reference sequence). Trimming at V came to 3 bases and at J to 5 bases, leaving 8 bases not matched to a gene. The CDR3 protein is CASSIPKLAGHNEQFF. The CDR3 DNA reads as TGTGCCAGTAGTATCCCCAAACTAGCGGGCCACAATGAGCAGTTCTTC.

The rearrangement links TRBV15 to TRBJ2-5, with TRBD1 as a possible D gene (5 bases). There are 13 residues in the CDR3. V was pared by 4 bases and J by 3 bases, with 9 bases between. Per the germline V gene, CDR1 is LNHNV and CDR2 is YYDKDF (reference sequence). The CDR3 sequence is CATSNWTKETQYF. As DNA, the CDR3 is TGTGCCACCAGCAACTGGACAAAAGAGACCCAGTACTTC.

The genes are TRBV25-1 and TRBJ2-7; 9 nucleotides line up with TRBD2. V dropped 5 bases and J dropped 6; count of bases not matched to a gene: 5. CDR3 length equals 13 residues. Germline loops: CDR1 MGHDK, CDR2 SYGVNS. Written as DNA, the CDR3 is TGTGCCAGCAGTAGGCTAGCGGGAAGCGAGCAGTACTTC. It translates to CASSRLAGSEQYF.

Turning to this clone: Other nucleotide sequences in the sample specify the same CDR3. The rearrangement links TRBV5-1 to TRBJ1-1; no clear D gene. Per germline, CDR1 SGHRS and CDR2 YFSETQ. The CDR3 has 14 amino acids. The V and J ends lost 2 bases and 1 base respectively, with 9 bases between them. CDR3 sequence (DNA): TGCGCCAGCAGCTTTGGTACGGGGAACACTGAAGCTTTCTTT. It codes for CASSFGTGNTEAFF.

The V and J genes are TRBV27 and TRBJ2-7; D unresolved. Deletions cut 0 bases from V and 0 bases from J, with 12 bases between. The CDR3 extends over 16 amino acids. Per germline, CDR1 MNHEY and CDR2 SMNVEV (reference sequence). CDR3 bases: TGTGCCAGCAGTTTATCGATACAGCTCAGCTCCTACGAGCAGTACTTC. It translates to CASSLSIQLSSYEQYF.

V is TRBV7-9 and J is TRBJ2-1; TRBD1 might be the D (5 bases). V was pared by 3 bases and J by 10 bases, with 13 bases between. The length of the CDR3 is 13 residues. The germline gives CDR1 SEHNR, CDR2 FQNEAQ (reference sequence). CDR3 loop: CASSFDSTGEQFF. CDR3 bases: TGTGCCAGCAGCTTCGACAGCACGGGCGAGCAGTTCTTC.

This chain joins TRBV7-9 and TRBJ2-5; the D gene is possibly TRBD2 (6 bases). Germline lookup yields CDR1 SEHNR and CDR2 FQNEAQ (reference sequence). CDR3 length: 16 residues. Trimming pared 1 base from V and 3 bases from J, leaving 15 bases between. CDR3 protein: CASSLGVGGSEETQYF. CDR3 nucleotides: TGTGCCAGCAGCTTAGGAGTTGGGGGGTCCGAAGAGACCCAGTACTTC.

J is TRBJ2-1 and V is TRBV7-9; D gene ambiguous. There are 13 residues in the CDR3. CDR1 and CDR2 from the germline V gene are SEHNR and FQNEAQ (reference sequence). The V and J ends lost 1 base and 3 bases respectively, with 4 bases between them. This CDR3 is CASSLGSYNEQFF. The CDR3 nucleotides read TGTGCCAGCAGCTTAGGCAGCTACAATGAGCAGTTCTTC.

J is TRBJ1-3 and V is TRBV5-4; D may be TRBD1 (5 bases). From germline, CDR1 is SGHNT and CDR2 YYREEE (reference sequence). With 6 bases removed from V and 4 bases from J, the gap between germline ends came to 11 bases. The CDR3 consists of 13 residues. The CDR3 sequence is CASNGGVGNTIYF. For the CDR3, the DNA is TGTGCCAGCAACGGAGGGGTGGGAAACACCATATATTTT.